The rows below give T cell receptor beta chains drawn from one sample of a study of somatic mutations in T cells in chronic GVHD. This table comes from immunoSEQ multiplex PCR, and its TCRdb copy is limited to in-frame clones, with some not included. Of 13,000 or so clones listed, roughly 78% are singletons. The specimen sequenced was Vbeta20-negative CD4+ T cells from blood. The receptor source for this set is a male patient between 45 and 59 years old with chronic graft-versus-host disease. Among the T cells, some may be from the graft donor. CDR3s include the opening cysteine and the closing phenylalanine or tryptophan. Fields, in order: J gene, V gene, clone size, D gene, CDR3 protein, CDR3 DNA. The D gene is left open where the match is weak. Clone sizes are given selectively: once, few, many, or a class where the clone is expanded.

TRBJ1-1,TRBV4-1,-,-,CASNTFRGPFDTEAFF,TGCGCCAGCAATACTTTCAGGGGACCGTTCGACACTGAAGCTTTCTTT
TRBJ1-2,TRBV28,-,-,CASRGGPGHYGYTF,TGTGCCAGCAGGGGAGGACCCGGGCACTATGGCTACACCTTC
TRBJ2-5,TRBV6-1,-,TRBD1,CASRDSGTGGETQYF,TGTGCCAGCAGAGATTCCGGGACAGGGGGAGAGACCCAGTACTTC
TRBJ2-1,TRBV2,-,TRBD2,CASSSTSGGRDEQFF,TGTGCCAGCAGTTCGACTAGCGGGGGGCGGGATGAGCAGTTCTTC
TRBJ2-5,TRBV2,-,-,CASSYRGGETQYF,TGTGCCAGCAGTTACAGGGGGGGAGAGACCCAGTACTTC
TRBJ2-1,TRBV7-2,-,-,CASSLAGESRVEQFF,TGTGCCAGCAGCTTAGCGGGAGAGTCACGGGTTGAGCAGTTCTTC
TRBJ2-1,TRBV5-6,once,-,CASSLDSGRRYNEQFF,TGTGCCAGCAGCTTGGATAGCGGCAGAAGATACAATGAGCAGTTCTTC
TRBJ2-7,TRBV19,-,TRBD1,CASSGDRFYEQYF,TGTGCCAGTAGTGGGGACAGGTTCTACGAGCAGTACTTC
TRBJ1-2,TRBV5-6,-,TRBD1,CASSFRTGTGGYTF,TGTGCCAGCAGCTTTCGAACCGGGACAGGGGGCTACACCTTC
TRBJ2-7,TRBV19,-,TRBD2,CVWGTSGFNSGNYEQYF,TGTGTTTGGGGGACTAGCGGTTTTAACTCGGGTAACTACGAGCAGTACTTC
TRBJ1-2,TRBV20-1,once,TRBD1,CSAKTGGGYTF,TGCAGTGCTAAGACAGGGGGAGGCTACACCTTC
TRBJ2-1,TRBV4-3,-,TRBD2,CASSQVRGSYEQFF,TGCGCCAGCAGCCAAGTACGCGGGAGTTATGAGCAGTTCTTC
TRBJ2-5,TRBV7-2,-,TRBD2,CASSTSGGAYETQYF,TGTGCCAGCAGCACTAGCGGGGGGGCCTATGAGACCCAGTACTTC
TRBJ2-5,TRBV7-2,once,TRBD2,CASSSPAGGPARTQYF,TGTGCCAGCAGCTCCCCAGCGGGAGGGCCAGCGCGCACCCAGTACTTC
TRBJ1-2,TRBV7-9,few,TRBD1,CASSPGTGDYGYTF,TGTGCCAGCAGCCCCGGGACAGGGGACTATGGCTACACCTTC
TRBJ2-5,TRBV6-1,-,-,CASSEGQALQETQYF,TGTGCCAGCAGTGAAGGGCAGGCTCTCCAAGAGACCCAGTACTTC
TRBJ2-7,TRBV10-3,-,TRBD2,CAVKGGRSNEQYF,TGTGCCGTCAAGGGCGGGAGGTCCAACGAGCAGTACTTC
TRBJ2-7,TRBV15,-,-,CATSREQASYEQYF,TGTGCCACCAGCAGAGAACAGGCTTCCTACGAGCAGTACTTC
TRBJ1-4,TRBV10-3,once,-,CASSPDRGSEKLFF,TGTGCCTCTTCCCCGGACAGAGGGTCTGAAAAACTGTTTTTT
TRBJ2-7,TRBV4-3,-,-,CASTPSRRLYEQYF,TGCGCCAGCACCCCATCCAGGAGGCTATACGAGCAGTACTTC
TRBJ1-4,TRBV10-3,-,-,CAISDSDNEKLFF,TGTGCCATCAGTGACAGCGACAATGAAAAACTGTTTTTT
TRBJ2-3,TRBV6-1,-,TRBD1,CASRAGTGRTDTQYF,TGTGCCAGCAGAGCCGGGACAGGGCGCACAGATACGCAGTACTTT
TRBJ2-7,TRBV5-6,-,TRBD1,CASNWDRGEQYF,TGTGCCAGCAACTGGGACAGGGGCGAGCAGTACTTC
TRBJ1-1,TRBV2,-,-,CASSEIGAFETEAFF,TGTGCCAGCAGTGAAATAGGGGCTTTCGAGACTGAAGCTTTCTTT
TRBJ2-3,TRBV6-5,-,-,CASSYATGSDTQYF,TGTGCCAGCAGTTACGCCACAGGGTCAGATACGCAGTATTTT
TRBJ2-7,TRBV6-1,-,-,CASSTQNYEQYF,TGTGCCAGCAGTACCCAGAACTACGAGCAGTACTTC
TRBJ1-4,TRBV5-8,-,-,CASSRTEYNEKLFF,TGTGCCAGCAGCCGGACAGAATATAATGAAAAACTGTTTTTT
TRBJ1-4,TRBV27,-,-,CASSPSGRGREKLFF,TGTGCCAGCAGTCCCTCGGGGAGGGGACGCGAAAAACTGTTTTTT
TRBJ2-7,TRBV6-6,-,-,CASRARDWSSYEQYF,TGTGCCAGCAGAGCTCGGGACTGGTCCTCCTACGAGCAGTACTTC